The T cell receptor beta chain under discussion was sequenced for a study of OX40 agonist ivuxolimab in advanced cancers. Study-wide context: Patients undergoing dose escalation presented with hepatocellular carcinoma, melanoma, renal cell or head and neck cancer. With a range of 23 to 79, age averaged about 58 years, and about 80% were male.

Some clones are missing from TCRdb's copy, which holds only in-frame ones; the method was immunoSEQ multiplex PCR. The sample records tens of thousands of clones, around 81% being singletons. The sample holds one count of this clone. Its antigen remains unknown. Points from the study as a whole: Low normalized T-cell clonal expansion was additionally recorded for some nonresponders.

CDR3 length: 14 amino acids. Trimming cost V 5 bases and J 0 bases, with 11 bases left between them. The germline V gene encodes CDR1 MDHEN and CDR2 SYDVKM. This rearrangement joins TRBV28 to TRBJ2-7; D unresolved. Sample: CD4+ or CD8+ T cells sorted from blood, taken in a trial of the OX40 agonist ivuxolimab. The source of this sequence is an adult with an advanced solid tumor such as melanoma, head and neck, liver or kidney cancer. For the CDR3, the DNA is TGTGCCAGCAGTCTTTCATGGGGCTCCTACGAGCAGTACTTC. Encoded protein: CASSLSWGSYEQYF.